The T cell receptor (beta chain) described here comes from a study of glioma-infiltrating T cells. Study details: Target coverage was about 4- to 11-fold for 850,000 to 1,000,000 blood T cells.

This clonotype was observed many times. Amplification of TCR alpha and beta CDR3 regions from RNA used iRepertoire nested multiplex PCR. TCRdb fed the multiplex PCR reads into MiXCR, producing one record per CDR3 protein. The table has approximately 400,000 distinct CDR3 sequences, approximately 42% seen once. This receptor was identified in a human donor with low-grade glioma or glioblastoma, undergoing nonglioma brain surgery, or in good health (not recorded which). The source material was glioma tissue, nonneoplastic brain tissue, or PBMCs (not recorded which).

The CDR3 region has the DNA TGTGCCAGCAGTTACTCGACCACAGATACGCAGTATTTT. Protein: CASSYSTTDTQYF. The chain couples TRBV6-5 to TRBJ2-3, with D uncertain. CDR1 is MNHEY, CDR2 SVGAGI, per germline. This CDR3 contains 13 residues. V lost 0 bases to trimming and J lost 2 bases, with 3 bases between them.